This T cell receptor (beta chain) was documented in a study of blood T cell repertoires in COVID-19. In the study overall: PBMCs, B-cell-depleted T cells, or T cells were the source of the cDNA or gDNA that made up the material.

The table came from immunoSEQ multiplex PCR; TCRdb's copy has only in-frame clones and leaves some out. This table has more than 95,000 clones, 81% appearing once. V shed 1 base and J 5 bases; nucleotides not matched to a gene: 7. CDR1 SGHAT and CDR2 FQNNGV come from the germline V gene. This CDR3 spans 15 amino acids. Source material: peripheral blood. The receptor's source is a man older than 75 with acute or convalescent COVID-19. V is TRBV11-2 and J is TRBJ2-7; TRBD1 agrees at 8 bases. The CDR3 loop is CASSLVWQGADEQYF. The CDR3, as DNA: TGTGCCAGCAGCTTAGTTTGGCAGGGGGCTGACGAGCAGTACTTC. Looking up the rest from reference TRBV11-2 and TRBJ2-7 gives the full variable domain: EAGVAQSPRYKIIEKRQSVAFWCNPISGHATLYWYQQILGQGPKLLIQFQNNGVVDDSQLPKDRFSAERLKGVDSTLKIQPAKLEDSAVYLCASSLVWQGADEQYFGPGTRLTVT.